The 6 T cell receptor beta chains in this list originate from one sample, sequenced in a study of CD8+ T cells in alopecia areata. RNA was extracted and reverse transcribed into cDNA as the sequencing template. The table came from immunoSEQ multiplex PCR; TCRdb's copy has only in-frame clones and leaves some out. Sampling found about 110,000 clones, none seen once. Sequenced: lesional skin. All receptors derive from a C3H/HeJ mouse with alopecia areata. This strain has MHC haplotype H2-k.

This clone was counted a few times. Gene labels here are mouse ones. From the germline J gene comes the end of the CDR3, since the read stops 4 residues before it. The rearrangement joins TRBV13-1 to TRBJ2-1, with 8 bases that match TRBD2. Germline CDR1 reads NSHNY; CDR2 reads SYGAGN. Trimming removed 3 bases from V and 0 bases from J; junction bases left unmatched: 2. This CDR3 spans 15 amino acids. Incomplete CDR3 DNA: TGTGCCAGCAGTGCGGGACTGGATAACTATGCT. Protein sequence: CASSAGLDNYA. The whole CDR3 protein is CASSAGLDNYAEQFF.

Of note for this clone: Gene names and germline refer to mouse. Coverage ceases 4 residues before the CDR3 finishes, and the germline J gene fills in the end. V and J are TRBV13-3 and TRBJ2-3, with 7 positions matching TRBD1. V lost 4 bases to trimming and J lost 1 base; unmatched junction nucleotides: 9. The CDR3 sequence is 16 residues long. From germline, CDR1 is NNHDY and CDR2 SYVADS. The sequenced part of the CDR3 DNA is TGTGCCAGCAGTCCTCTCACAGGGGACGGTGCAGAA. Encoded protein: CASSPLTGDGAE. The complete CDR3 sequence is CASSPLTGDGAETLYF.

This clone was counted a few times. Germline and genes: mouse. The read falls 4 residues short of the CDR3 end, and the missing part is taken from the germline J gene. The V call is TRBV19, the J call TRBJ1-2; possibly TRBD1 for D (6 bases). CDR1 FNHDT and CDR2 SITEND come from the germline V gene (reference sequence). The CDR3 sequence is 15 residues long. The CDR3 is CASSNPGLGGRDYTF. CDR3 bases read: TGTGCCAGCAGTAATCCGGGACTGGGGGGGCGC.

Details on this clone: Gene names refer to mouse genes. CDR3 sequence reads: CASSAGLGGRGAEQFF. The CDR3 bases that were read are TGTGCCAGCAGTGCTGGACTGGGGGGGCGCGGTGCT. The V gene is TRBV13-3, the J gene TRBJ2-1, with 13 positions matching TRBD2. The CDR3 is cut off 4 residues early in the read; its end comes from the germline J gene. Losses at the gene ends were 3 bases for V and 6 bases for J; bases not matched to a gene: 6. The CDR3 covers 16 residues. The V gene's germline CDR1 is NNHDY and CDR2 SYVADS.

This clone was counted a few times. Gene names denote mouse genes. The sequenced fragment ends 4 residues before the CDR3 boundary, so the rest is inferred from the germline J gene. The genes are TRBV5 and TRBJ2-2; TRBD2 matches at 10 bases. Unmatched junction bases numbered 7, after V lost 0 bases and J lost 3 bases. This CDR3 region has 18 residues. CDR1 LGHNA and CDR2 YNLKQL come from the germline V gene (reference sequence). CDR3: CASSQDWGGAWDTGQLYF. CDR3 DNA (partial): TGTGCCAGCAGCCAAGACTGGGGGGGCGCTTGGGACACCGGG.

Regarding this clone: The gene names given are mouse names. The CDR3 goes on 4 residues after the read ends, and that part is filled in from the germline J gene. This chain uses TRBV1 with TRBJ2-3; TRBD1 might be the D (6 bases). Germline CDR1 NSQYPW, CDR2 LRSPGD (reference sequence). The CDR3 extends over 15 amino acids. Deletions cut 1 base from V and 1 base from J, with 9 bases between. Here the CDR3 reads CTCSAAGDGAETLYF. CDR3 DNA (partial): TGCACCTGCAGTGCAGCAGGGGACGGTGCAGAA.